These 2 T cell receptor beta chains originate from one sample sequenced in a study of metastatic and nonmetastatic thyroid tumors. All patients reached thyroid surgery having received no treatment beforehand. MiXCR was used by TCRdb to re-call the PCR reads. The data contain roughly 14,000 clones, roughly 3.5% of them singletons. Sequencing input: tumor tissue. Receptors were obtained from a female donor with papillary thyroid cancer or a benign thyroid nodule (not recorded which). Some clones in this sample may be carry-over from other donors' samples.

The chain uses TRBV20-1 and TRBJ1-1, with TRBD1 matching over 8 bases. CDR3 length: 14 amino acids. Germline V CDR1 and CDR2: DFQATT, SNEGSKA (reference sequence). J gave up 4 bases and V 0 bases, and 4 bases lay outside the gene matches. CDR3 DNA: TGCAGTGCTAGAGAGACAGGGGATATCACTGAAGCTTTCTTT. It specifies CSARETGDITEAFF.

The J gene is TRBJ2-1, the V gene TRBV7-8; 12 bases map to TRBD2. CDR1 and CDR2 from the germline V gene are SGHVS and FQNEAQ. The CDR3 runs 15 residues. V was clipped by 3 bases and J by 8 bases; unmatched bases: 5. The CDR3 DNA reads as TGTGCCAGCAGCTTGGGACTAGCGGGTCTCGATGAGCAGTTCTTC. It encodes CASSLGLAGLDEQFF. Drawing the rest from reference TRBV7-8 and TRBJ2-1, the complete variable domain is GAGVSQSPRYKVAKRGQDVALRCDPISGHVSLFWYQQALGQGPEFLTYFQNEAQLDKSGLPSDRFFAERPEGSVSTLKIQRTQQEDSAVYLCASSLGLAGLDEQFFGPGTRLTVL.